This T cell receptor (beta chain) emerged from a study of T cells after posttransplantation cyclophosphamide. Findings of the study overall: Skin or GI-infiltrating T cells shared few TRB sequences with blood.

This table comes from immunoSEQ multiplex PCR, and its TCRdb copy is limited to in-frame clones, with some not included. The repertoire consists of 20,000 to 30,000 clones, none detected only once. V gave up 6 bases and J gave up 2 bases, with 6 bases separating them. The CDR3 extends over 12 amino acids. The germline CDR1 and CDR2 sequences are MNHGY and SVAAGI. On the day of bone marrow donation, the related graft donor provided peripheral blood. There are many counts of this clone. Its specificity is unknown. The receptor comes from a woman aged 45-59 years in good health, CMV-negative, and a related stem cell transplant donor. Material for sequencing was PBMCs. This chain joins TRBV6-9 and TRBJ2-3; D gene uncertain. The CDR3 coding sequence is TGTGCCAGCAGCCACTTCACAGATACGCAGTATTTT. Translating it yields CASSHFTDTQYF.